This TCR beta chain originates from a study of blood T cell repertoires in COVID-19. Trimming at V came to 5 bases and at J to 1 base, leaving 7 bases not matched to a gene. CDR3 size: 16 residues. Germline V lookup: CDR1 SQVTM, CDR2 ANQGSEA. The method was immunoSEQ multiplex PCR; TCRdb's version includes in-frame clones alone and lacks a portion of them. The repertoire holds 54,000 or so clones, with 70% to 85% as singletons. This clone turned up a few times. The sample consisted of peripheral blood. J is TRBJ1-5 and V is TRBV29-1; 11 positions match TRBD1. The clonotype originates from a man at least 80 years old with COVID-19, enrolled during active disease. CDR3 coding DNA: TGCAGCGTTCGGGACAGGGGGTTCGAGAGCAATCAGCCCCAGCATTTT. Protein product: CSVRDRGFESNQPQHF. The full variable domain, rest sourced from reference TRBV29-1 and TRBJ1-5, is SAVISQKPSRDICQRGTSLTIQCQVDSQVTMMFWYRQQPGQSLTLIATANQGSEATYESGFVIDKFPISRPNLTFSTLTVSNMSPEDSSIYLCSVRDRGFESNQPQHFGDGTRLSIL.